What follows is one TCR beta chain and its context. Data came from immunoSEQ multiplex PCR; TCRdb stores just in-frame clones and leaves some out. In the table there are roughly 1,600,000 clones, about 98.5% of which are singletons. This sample was included in a study of shared clonotypes between healthy human individuals. The germline V gene has CDR1 SEHNR and CDR2 FQNEAQ (reference sequence). Trimming pared 5 bases from V and 0 bases from J, leaving 14 bases between. This CDR3 region has 15 residues. The genes are TRBV7-9 and TRBJ2-7; perhaps TRBD1 as D (5 bases). The sequenced sample consisted of naive CD4+ T cells sorted from blood. Subset defined: CD45RA+ positively selected. The origin of this receptor is a man aged 25 to 40 in good health. The CDR3 DNA is TGTGCCAGCAGCCTAACAGGAGAATCCTCCTACGAGCAGTACTTC. Its translation: CASSLTGESSYEQYF.